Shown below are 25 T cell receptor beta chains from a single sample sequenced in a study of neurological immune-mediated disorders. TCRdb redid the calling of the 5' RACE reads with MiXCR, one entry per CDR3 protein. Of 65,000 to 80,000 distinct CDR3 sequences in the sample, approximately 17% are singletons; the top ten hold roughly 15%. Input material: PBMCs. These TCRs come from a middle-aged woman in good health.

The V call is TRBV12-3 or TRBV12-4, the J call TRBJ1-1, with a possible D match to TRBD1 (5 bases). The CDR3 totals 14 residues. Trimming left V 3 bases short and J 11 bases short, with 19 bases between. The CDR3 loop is CASSFELGGAVAFF. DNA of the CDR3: TGTGCCAGCAGTTTTGAATTGGGGGGTGCGGTGGCTTTCTTT.

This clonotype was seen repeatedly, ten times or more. In DNA form, the CDR3 reads TGTGCCAGCAGCTTTAGTTCGTCCTACGAGCAGTACGTC. This sequence encodes CASSFSSSYEQYV. The rearrangement uses TRBV7-8 and TRBJ2-7; D gene ambiguous. V was cut by 3 bases and J by 1 base, with 7 bases left in between. The germline V gene has CDR1 SGHVS and CDR2 FQNEAQ. This CDR3 is 13 amino acids long.

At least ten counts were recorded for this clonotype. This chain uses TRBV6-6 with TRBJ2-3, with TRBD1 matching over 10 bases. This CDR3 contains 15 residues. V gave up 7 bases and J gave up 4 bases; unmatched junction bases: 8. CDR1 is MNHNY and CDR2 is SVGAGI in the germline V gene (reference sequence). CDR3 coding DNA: TGTGCCAGCATACCGGGACAGGGGAGGCCAGATACGCAGTATTTT. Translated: CASIPGQGRPDTQYF.

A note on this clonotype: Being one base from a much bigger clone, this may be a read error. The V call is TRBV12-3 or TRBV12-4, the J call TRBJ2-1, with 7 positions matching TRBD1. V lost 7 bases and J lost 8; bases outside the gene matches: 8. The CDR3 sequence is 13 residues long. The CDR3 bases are TGTGCCAGCACCGTGATACAGGGGTATGAGCAGTTCTTC. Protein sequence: CASTVIQGYEQFF.

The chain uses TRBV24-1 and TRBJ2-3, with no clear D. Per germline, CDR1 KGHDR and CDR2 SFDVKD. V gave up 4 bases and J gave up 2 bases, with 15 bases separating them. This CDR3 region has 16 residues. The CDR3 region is CATSDGSLSLTDTQYF. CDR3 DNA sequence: TGTGCCACCAGTGACGGTTCACTATCTCTCACAGATACGCAGTATTTT.

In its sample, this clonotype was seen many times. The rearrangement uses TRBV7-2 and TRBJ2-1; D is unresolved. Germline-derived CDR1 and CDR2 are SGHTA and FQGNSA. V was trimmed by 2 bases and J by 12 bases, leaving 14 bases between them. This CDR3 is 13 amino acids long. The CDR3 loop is CASSLNLGEVQFF. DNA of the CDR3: TGTGCCAGCAGCTTAAATTTGGGCGAGGTGCAGTTCTTC.

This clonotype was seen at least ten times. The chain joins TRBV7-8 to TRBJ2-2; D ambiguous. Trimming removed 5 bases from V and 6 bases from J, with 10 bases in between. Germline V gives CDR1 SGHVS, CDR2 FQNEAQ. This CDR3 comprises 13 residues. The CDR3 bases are TGTGCCAGCAGCAAGAGGTGGGCCGGGGAGCTGTTTTTT. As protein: CASSKRWAGELFF.

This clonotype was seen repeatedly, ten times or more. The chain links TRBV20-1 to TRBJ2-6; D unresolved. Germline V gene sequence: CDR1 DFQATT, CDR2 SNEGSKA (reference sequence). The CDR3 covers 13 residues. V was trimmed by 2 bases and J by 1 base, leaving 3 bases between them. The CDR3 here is CSARPSGANVLTF. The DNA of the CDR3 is TGCAGTGCTAGACCATCTGGGGCCAACGTCCTGACTTTC.

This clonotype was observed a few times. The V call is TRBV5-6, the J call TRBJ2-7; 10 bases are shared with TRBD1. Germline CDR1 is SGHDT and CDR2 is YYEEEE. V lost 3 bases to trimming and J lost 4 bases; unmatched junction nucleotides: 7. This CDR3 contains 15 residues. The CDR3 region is CASSYSGQGDYEQYV. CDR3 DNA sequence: TGTGCCAGCAGCTATTCCGGACAGGGGGATTACGAGCAGTACGTC.

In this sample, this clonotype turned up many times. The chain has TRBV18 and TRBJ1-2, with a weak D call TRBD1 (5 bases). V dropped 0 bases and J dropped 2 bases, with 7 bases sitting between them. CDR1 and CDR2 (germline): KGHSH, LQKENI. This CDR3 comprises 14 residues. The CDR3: CASSPPDSNYGYTF. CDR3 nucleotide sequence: TGTGCCAGCTCACCACCTGACAGCAACTATGGCTACACCTTC.

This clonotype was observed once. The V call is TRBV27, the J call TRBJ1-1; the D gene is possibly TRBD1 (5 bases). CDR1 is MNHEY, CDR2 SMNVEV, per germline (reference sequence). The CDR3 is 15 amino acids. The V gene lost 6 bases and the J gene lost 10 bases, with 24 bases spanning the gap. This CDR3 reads CASSPGSGRGTRAFF. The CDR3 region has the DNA TGTGCCAGCAGCCCGGGCTCAGGGAGAGGAACTCGAGCTTTCTTT.

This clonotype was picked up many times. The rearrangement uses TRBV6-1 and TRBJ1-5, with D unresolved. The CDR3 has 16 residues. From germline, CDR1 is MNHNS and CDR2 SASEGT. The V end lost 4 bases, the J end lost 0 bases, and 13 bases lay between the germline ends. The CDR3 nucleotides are TGTGCCAGCAGTGTAGGAGGGATCGATAGCAATCAGCCCCAGCATTTT. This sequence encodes CASSVGGIDSNQPQHF.

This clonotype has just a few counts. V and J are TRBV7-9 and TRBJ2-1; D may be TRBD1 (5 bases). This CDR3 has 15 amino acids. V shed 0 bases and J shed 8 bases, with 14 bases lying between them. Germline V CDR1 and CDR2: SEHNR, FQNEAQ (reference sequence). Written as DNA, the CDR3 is TGTGCCAGCAGCTTAGCGCAGGGCGCTACCGATGAGCAGTTCTTC. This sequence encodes CASSLAQGATDEQFF.

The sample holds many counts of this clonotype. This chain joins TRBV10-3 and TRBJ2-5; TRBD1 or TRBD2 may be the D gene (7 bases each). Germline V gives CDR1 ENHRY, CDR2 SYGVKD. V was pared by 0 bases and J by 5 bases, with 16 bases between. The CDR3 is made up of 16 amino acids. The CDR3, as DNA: TGTGCCATCAGTGAGTCAGCGGGACGGACAGGCGAGACCCAGTACTTC. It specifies CAISESAGRTGETQYF.

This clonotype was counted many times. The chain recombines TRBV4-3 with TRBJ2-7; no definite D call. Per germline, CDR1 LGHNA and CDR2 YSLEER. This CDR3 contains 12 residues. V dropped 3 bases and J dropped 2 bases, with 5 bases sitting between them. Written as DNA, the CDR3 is TGCGCCAGCAGCCAGCGCCCCTACGAGCAGTACTTC. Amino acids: CASSQRPYEQYF.

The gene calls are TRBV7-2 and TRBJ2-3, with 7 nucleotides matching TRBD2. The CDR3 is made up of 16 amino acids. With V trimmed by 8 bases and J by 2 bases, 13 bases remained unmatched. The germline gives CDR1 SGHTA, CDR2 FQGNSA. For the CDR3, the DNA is TGTGCCAGCTTATTCCCAGCGGGGACCAACACAGATACGCAGTATTTT. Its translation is CASLFPAGTNTDTQYF.

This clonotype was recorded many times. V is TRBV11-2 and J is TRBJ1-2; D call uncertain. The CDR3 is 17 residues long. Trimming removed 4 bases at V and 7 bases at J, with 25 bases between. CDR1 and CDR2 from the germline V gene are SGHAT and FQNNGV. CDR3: CASSSEAPASGVGGYTF. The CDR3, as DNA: TGTGCCAGCAGCTCCGAGGCCCCCGCCAGCGGAGTCGGTGGCTACACCTTC.

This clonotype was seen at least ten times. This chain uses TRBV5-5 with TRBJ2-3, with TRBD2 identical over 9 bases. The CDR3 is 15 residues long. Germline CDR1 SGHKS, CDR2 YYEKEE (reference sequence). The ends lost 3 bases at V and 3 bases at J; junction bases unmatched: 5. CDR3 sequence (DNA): TGTGCCAGCAGCTCAACTAGCGGGTGGACAGATACGCAGTATTTT. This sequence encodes CASSSTSGWTDTQYF.

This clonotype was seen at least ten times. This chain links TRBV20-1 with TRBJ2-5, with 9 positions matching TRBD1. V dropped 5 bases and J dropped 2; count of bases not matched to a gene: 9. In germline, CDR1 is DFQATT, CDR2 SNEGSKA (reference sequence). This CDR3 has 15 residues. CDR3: CSAEDPGQGQETQYF. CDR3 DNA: TGCAGTGCTGAAGATCCGGGACAGGGTCAAGAGACCCAGTACTTC.

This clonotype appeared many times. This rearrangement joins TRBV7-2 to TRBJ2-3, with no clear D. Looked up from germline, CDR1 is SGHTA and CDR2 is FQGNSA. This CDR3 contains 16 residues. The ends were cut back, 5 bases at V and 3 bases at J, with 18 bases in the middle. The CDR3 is CASSAHASYSTDTQYF. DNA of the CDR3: TGTGCCAGCAGCGCCCACGCCTCATATAGTACAGATACGCAGTATTTT.

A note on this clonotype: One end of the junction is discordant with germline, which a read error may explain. Here the CDR3 DNA reads TGTGCCAGCAGCGTAGGCACAGCGGGGGGTGCAGATACGCTGTATTTT. Translation: CASSVGTAGGADTLYF. This chain links TRBV9 with TRBJ2-3; the match to TRBD2 covers 9 bases. Germline assignment: CDR1 SGDLS and CDR2 YYNGEE. This CDR3 spans 16 amino acids.

The CDR3 region is CASSWGQGNQPQHF. CDR3 bases: TGTGCCAGCAGCTGGGGCCAGGGGAATCAGCCCCAGCATTTT. The V gene is TRBV11-2, the J gene TRBJ1-5; a weak D match, TRBD1 (6 bases). The CDR3 covers 14 residues. Trimming took off 4 bases at V and 4 bases at J, with 11 bases between the two ends. Germline values: CDR1 SGHAT, CDR2 FQNNGV.

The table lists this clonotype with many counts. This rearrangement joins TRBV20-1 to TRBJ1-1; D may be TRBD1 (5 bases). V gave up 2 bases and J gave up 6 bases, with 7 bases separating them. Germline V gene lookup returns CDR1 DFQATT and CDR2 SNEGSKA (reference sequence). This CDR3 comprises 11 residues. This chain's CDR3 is CSARTGPEAFF. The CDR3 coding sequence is TGCAGTGCTAGAACGGGGCCTGAAGCTTTCTTT.

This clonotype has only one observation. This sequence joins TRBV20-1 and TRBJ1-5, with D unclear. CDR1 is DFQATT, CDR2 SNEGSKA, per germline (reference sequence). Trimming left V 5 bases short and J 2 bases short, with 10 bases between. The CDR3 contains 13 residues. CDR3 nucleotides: TGCAGTGCTGGATATGGGGGCAATCAGCCCCAGCATTTT. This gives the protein CSAGYGGNQPQHF.

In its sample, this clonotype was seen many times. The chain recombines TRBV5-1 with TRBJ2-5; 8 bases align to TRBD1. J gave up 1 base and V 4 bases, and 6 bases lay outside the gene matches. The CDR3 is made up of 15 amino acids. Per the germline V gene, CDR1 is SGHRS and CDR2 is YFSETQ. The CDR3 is CASSQEQGVQETQYF. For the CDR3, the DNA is TGCGCCAGCAGCCAGGAACAGGGGGTCCAAGAGACCCAGTACTTC.